Below, 15 T cell receptor beta chains from the same sample are listed, as sequenced in a study of OX40 agonist ivuxolimab in advanced cancers. Profiling relied on immunoSEQ multiplex PCR, and the TCRdb table lists in-frame clones only, not all of them. Of about 75,000 clones in the sample, more than 85% are singletons; the top ten hold roughly 8%. This material consisted of CD4+ or CD8+ T cells sorted from blood, taken in a trial of the OX40 agonist ivuxolimab. Every receptor here comes from an adult with an advanced solid tumor such as melanoma, head and neck, liver or kidney cancer.

Only a few counts were recorded for this clone. V and J are TRBV7-6 and TRBJ2-1; no clear D gene. V was trimmed by 1 base and J by 2 bases, leaving 3 bases between them. The CDR3 is made up of 13 amino acids. Germline V gene lookup returns CDR1 SGHVS and CDR2 FNYEAQ. The CDR3 region is CASSLGTYNEQFF. The CDR3 DNA is TGTGCCAGCAGCTTAGGGACCTACAATGAGCAGTTCTTC.

This clone was observed once. The rearrangement links TRBV7-2 to TRBJ2-1; 8 nucleotides line up with TRBD2. V was clipped by 5 bases and J by 9 bases; unmatched bases: 3. The CDR3 consists of 12 residues. The V gene's germline CDR1 is SGHTA and CDR2 FQGNSA. The CDR3 reads CASSGTSFEQFF. DNA for the CDR3: TGTGCCAGCAGCGGGACTAGTTTTGAGCAGTTCTTC.

As DNA, the CDR3 is TGTGCCTCCTCGGTGGCCTCCTACGAGCAGTACTTC. Translating gives CASSVASYEQYF. The gene calls are TRBV28 and TRBJ2-7; D call uncertain. V was trimmed by 11 bases and J by 0 bases, leaving 11 bases between them. The CDR3 is made up of 12 amino acids. Germline CDR1 reads MDHEN; CDR2 reads SYDVKM.

This sequence joins TRBV9 and TRBJ2-1, with 10 bases that match TRBD1. The CDR3 is 15 amino acids. The J segment lost 9 bases and the V segment lost 5 bases, leaving 11 bases of the junction unmatched. Germline assignment: CDR1 SGDLS and CDR2 YYNGEE. For the CDR3, the DNA is TGTGCCAGCAGTTTTTCGGGACAGGGGTTCGGTGAGCAGTTCTTC. Its translation is CASSFSGQGFGEQFF.

The chain joins TRBV5-1 to TRBJ2-5; 9 nucleotides align to TRBD1. Looked up from germline, CDR1 is SGHRS and CDR2 is YFSETQ. J lost 3 bases, V lost 4 bases, and 7 bases had no gene match. The CDR3 extends over 15 amino acids. The CDR3 DNA sequence: TGCGCCAGCAGCCTCCCGACAGGGGGTAAAGAGACCCAGTACTTC. This encodes CASSLPTGGKETQYF.

The chain combines TRBV6-1 with TRBJ1-3, with TRBD1 matching over 7 bases. Per the germline V gene, CDR1 is MNHNS and CDR2 is SASEGT. The V gene end was trimmed by 6 bases and the J gene end by 7 bases; junction bases not matched to a gene: 6. The CDR3 is 13 residues long. CDR3 DNA sequence: TGTGCCAGCAGAGCAGGGGGGGGTAACACCATATATTTT. It encodes CASRAGGGNTIYF.

V gene TRBV14 combines with J gene TRBJ1-3; unclear D gene. CDR3 length equals 13 residues. Germline-derived CDR1 and CDR2 are SGHDN and FVKESK. The V gene lost 4 bases and the J gene lost 2 bases, with 6 bases spanning the gap. CDR3 residues: CASSRTAGNTIYF. For the CDR3, the DNA is TGTGCCAGCAGCCGGACGGCTGGAAACACCATATATTTT.

The CDR3 protein is CASINGEKAFF. CDR3 in DNA: TGTGCCAGCATTAACGGGGAAAAGGCTTTCTTT. The rearrangement links TRBV2 to TRBJ1-1; no firm D call. The CDR3 extends over 11 amino acids. Looked up from germline, CDR1 is SNHLY and CDR2 is FYNNEI. V shed 7 bases and J shed 11 bases, with 14 bases lying between them.

This clone has just one count. The chain employs TRBV28 and TRBJ1-2, with D tentatively TRBD1 (6 bases). The germline V gene has CDR1 MDHEN and CDR2 SYDVKM. CDR3 size: 18 residues. Trimming took 10 bases from V and 4 from J, leaving 31 bases between them. CDR3 bases: TGTGCCATCACGCCGGCAGGGGCAGGGCCCGCTGGGGCCTATGGCTACACCTTC. It is translated as CAITPAGAGPAGAYGYTF.

The V call is TRBV6-5, the J call TRBJ1-5, with 8 bases identical to TRBD1. The J segment lost 2 bases and the V segment lost 2 bases, leaving 2 bases of the junction unmatched. The CDR3 spans 15 residues. The germline gives CDR1 MNHEY, CDR2 SVGAGI. As DNA, the CDR3 is TGTGCCAGCAGTTACCGACAGGGGCGCAATCAGCCCCAGCATTTT. It yields the protein CASSYRQGRNQPQHF.

CDR3 in DNA: TGTGCCAGCAGTTATACGCCAGAATTGGGGCAGCCCCAGCATTTT. Protein product: CASSYTPELGQPQHF. V gene TRBV6-5 combines with J gene TRBJ1-5, with D hard to call. The germline V gene has CDR1 MNHEY and CDR2 SVGAGI. CDR3 length: 15 amino acids. The germline V and J ends were trimmed by 3 bases and 7 bases, with 16 bases remaining between them.

V usage is TRBV9 and J usage is TRBJ2-1, with 8 bases identical to TRBD2. Germline assignment: CDR1 SGDLS and CDR2 YYNGEE. The CDR3 sequence is 15 residues long. Trimming removed 3 bases from V and 7 bases from J; junction bases left unmatched: 9. The CDR3 loop reads CASSATSGSGNEQFF. The CDR3 DNA is TGTGCCAGCAGCGCCACTAGCGGCAGCGGGAATGAGCAGTTCTTC.

The V call is TRBV5-4, the J call TRBJ2-1, with D uncertain. This CDR3 has 15 amino acids. The V gene's germline CDR1 is SGHNT and CDR2 YYREEE (reference sequence). V lost 1 base and J 5 bases, leaving 13 bases between the germline ends. The CDR3 region has the DNA TGTGCCAGCAGCTTGACCTCCCAGTTCAACAATGAGCAGTTCTTC. It encodes CASSLTSQFNNEQFF.

V usage is TRBV18 and J usage is TRBJ2-1; D gene uncertain. CDR1 KGHSH and CDR2 LQKENI come from the germline V gene. This CDR3 has 13 amino acids. V was pared by 2 bases and J by 4 bases, with 6 bases between. This CDR3 reads CASSPDLYNEQFF. Here the CDR3 DNA reads TGTGCCAGCTCACCAGACTTGTACAATGAGCAGTTCTTC.

This clone has a handful of counts. V and J are TRBV28 and TRBJ1-1; D is undetermined. The V and J ends lost 6 bases and 8 bases respectively, with 13 bases between them. This CDR3 has 12 residues. Germline V gene data show CDR1 as MDHEN and CDR2 as SYDVKM. The CDR3 is CASRAGLVEAFF. CDR3 DNA: TGTGCCAGCAGAGCCGGACTCGTGGAAGCTTTCTTT.